The clone carrying this TCR beta chain has a count of ten or more. Its antigen is as yet unknown. Building the TCR beta libraries relied on iRepertoire HTBI primers, and CDR3 regions underwent Arm-PCR. TCRdb ran MiXCR on the multiplex PCR reads and lists one entry per CDR3 protein. The repertoire holds over 500,000 distinct CDR3 sequences, with around 15% as singletons. These data are taken from a study of regulatory T cells in long-lasting Graves disease. Overall study: New Graves' disease cases had less than 3 months of antithyroid drugs. Study findings and constraints: Gene preferences differed: TRBV28, TRBJ1-2, TRBJ2-5 in persistent cases.

Time point: newly diagnosed GD, antithyroid drugs for less than 3 months. Isolated PBMC RNA provided the starting material for the TCR library. Patients were from an endocrinology department in Xi'an, China. The germline gives CDR1 DFQATT, CDR2 SNEGSKA (reference sequence). Trimming took 6 bases from V and 5 from J; bases not matched to a gene: 11. The CDR3 length is 14 residues. These sequences were also reported in another study, on T cells in Graves' hyperthyroidism and ophthalmopathy. That work contributes: Classification by a 13 V-J model distinguished ophthalmopathy from stable hyperthyroidism.

The material was peripheral blood mononuclear cells (PBMCs), obtained at new diagnosis, from a patient treated with antithyroid drugs. J is TRBJ2-7 and V is TRBV20-1, with 9 nucleotides matching TRBD2. This sequence originates from a man younger than 35 with Graves disease. The CDR3 loop reads CSAYSGTSFDEQYF. The CDR3 nucleotides are TGCAGTGCCTATTCCGGGACTAGCTTCGACGAGCAGTACTTC.